Listed below are T cell receptor beta chains from one sample, sequenced in a study of technical replicates of blood from several donors. Here immunoSEQ multiplex PCR was the method, and the copy in TCRdb shows in-frame clones only, minus some. The table records approximately 87,000 clones, approximately 91% of them present only once. Sequences were obtained from T cells isolated from PBMCs. The receptors stem from a human donor in good health. Some clones in this sample may be carry-over from other donors' samples. Each CDR3 is given with its conserved first and last residue. D genes are given only for firm matches. A clone size is listed for some rows: how often the clone was seen (once, few, many), or a class if it is expanded.

V: TRBV27
D: NA
size: NA
J: TRBJ2-7
CDR3: CASSLTGPSYEQYF
DNA: TGTGCCAGCAGTTTGACAGGTCCGTCCTACGAGCAGTACTTC

V: TRBV30
D: NA
size: NA
J: TRBJ2-7
CDR3: CAWSEQGYEQYF
DNA: TGTGCCTGGAGCGAACAGGGATACGAGCAGTACTTC

V: TRBV19
D: NA
size: NA
J: TRBJ2-7
CDR3: CASSSTWVGGYEQYF
DNA: TGTGCCAGTAGCTCGACCTGGGTAGGAGGCTACGAGCAGTACTTC

V: TRBV19
D: TRBD1
size: NA
J: TRBJ1-2
CDR3: CASSLTSGGLFSYGYTF
DNA: TGTGCCAGTAGCCTAACCTCAGGGGGACTCTTTAGCTATGGCTACACCTTC

V: TRBV27
D: TRBD1
size: NA
J: TRBJ1-4
CDR3: CASSSQGTPNEKLFF
DNA: TGTGCCAGCAGTTCACAGGGGACGCCTAATGAAAAACTGTTTTTT

V: TRBV28
D: TRBD1
size: NA
J: TRBJ2-2
CDR3: CASRQGSNTGELFF
DNA: TGTGCCAGCAGACAGGGGTCGAACACCGGGGAGCTGTTTTTT

V: TRBV10-2
D: NA
size: NA
J: TRBJ1-1
CDR3: CASSDVANTEAFF
DNA: TGCGCCAGCAGTGATGTGGCGAACACTGAAGCTTTCTTT

V: TRBV18
D: NA
size: NA
J: TRBJ1-3
CDR3: CASSRLSDISGNTIYF
DNA: TGTGCCAGCTCACGTTTATCGGACATCTCTGGAAACACCATATATTTT

V: TRBV7-2
D: NA
size: NA
J: TRBJ2-7
CDR3: CASSLGKAESGEQYF
DNA: TGTGCCAGCAGCTTAGGTAAAGCGGAGTCTGGCGAGCAGTACTTC

V: TRBV5-4
D: TRBD1
size: NA
J: TRBJ2-7
CDR3: CASSITQGAYEQYF
DNA: TGTGCCAGCAGTATAACACAGGGGGCCTACGAGCAGTACTTC

V: TRBV6-5
D: NA
size: NA
J: TRBJ2-7
CDR3: CASSYGAQGYEQYF
DNA: TGTGCCAGCAGTTACGGGGCCCAGGGCTACGAGCAGTACTTC

V: TRBV10-3
D: NA
size: NA
J: TRBJ2-7
CDR3: CAISDIQGWQGSYEQYF
DNA: TGTGCCATCAGTGATATACAGGGTTGGCAGGGGTCCTACGAGCAGTACTTC

V: TRBV11-2
D: NA
size: NA
J: TRBJ1-2
CDR3: CASSLLQNYGYTF
DNA: TGTGCCAGCAGCTTATTACAAAACTATGGCTACACCTTC

V: TRBV6-4
D: TRBD2
size: NA
J: TRBJ2-1
CDR3: CASSDSFSGSGEQFF
DNA: TGTGCCAGCAGTGACTCCTTTAGCGGGAGCGGGGAGCAGTTCTTC

V: TRBV7-2
D: NA
size: NA
J: TRBJ1-5
CDR3: CASSETGSNQPQHF
DNA: TGTGCCAGCAGCGAAACAGGTAGCAATCAGCCCCAGCATTTT

V: TRBV13
D: NA
size: NA
J: TRBJ2-3
CDR3: CASSFGGSSTDTQYF
DNA: TGTGCCAGCAGCTTCGGCGGGTCTAGCACAGATACGCAGTATTTT

V: TRBV27
D: TRBD2
size: once
J: TRBJ2-3
CDR3: CASSLSLGLAGTSGYF
DNA: TGTGCCAGCAGTTTATCCTTAGGACTAGCGGGAACGTCTGGGTATTTT

V: TRBV14
D: NA
size: NA
J: TRBJ2-6
CDR3: CASSRDSPVLTF
DNA: TGTGCCAGCAGCCGTGACTCCCCCGTCCTGACTTTC

V: TRBV4-3
D: TRBD2
size: NA
J: TRBJ2-7
CDR3: CASSPKRDPYEQYF
DNA: TGCGCCAGCAGCCCCAAGCGGGACCCCTACGAGCAGTACTTC

V: TRBV5-1
D: NA
size: NA
J: TRBJ2-1
CDR3: CASSLPGAFNEQFF
DNA: TGCGCCAGCAGCTTGCCGGGAGCCTTCAATGAGCAGTTCTTC

V: TRBV19
D: NA
size: few
J: TRBJ2-2
CDR3: CARRDGNTGELFF
DNA: TGTGCCAGGCGGGACGGGAACACCGGGGAGCTGTTTTTT

V: TRBV7-9
D: TRBD1
size: NA
J: TRBJ1-1
CDR3: CASNYQGAYAFF
DNA: TGTGCCAGCAATTATCAGGGGGCTTATGCTTTCTTT

V: TRBV9
D: NA
size: NA
J: TRBJ2-3
CDR3: CASSVTGFPPDTQYF
DNA: TGTGCCAGCAGCGTAACAGGGTTCCCACCAGATACGCAGTATTTT

V: TRBV19
D: TRBD1
size: once
J: TRBJ1-5
CDR3: CASSIDLGTVSNQPQHF
DNA: TGTGCCAGTAGTATAGATCTCGGGACAGTTAGCAATCAGCCCCAGCATTTT

V: TRBV7-9
D: NA
size: few
J: TRBJ1-1
CDR3: CASSPALNTEAFF
DNA: TGTGCCAGCAGCCCCGCGCTGAACACTGAAGCTTTCTTT

V: TRBV5-4
D: NA
size: NA
J: TRBJ2-7
CDR3: CASSFYDRPYEQYF
DNA: TGTGCCAGCAGCTTTTACGACAGGCCCTACGAGCAGTACTTC

V: TRBV30
D: TRBD1
size: NA
J: TRBJ2-1
CDR3: CAWSAGTGSYNEQFF
DNA: TGTGCCTGGAGTGCCGGGACAGGGTCCTACAATGAGCAGTTCTTC

V: TRBV2
D: NA
size: NA
J: TRBJ2-3
CDR3: CASSGQGRADTQYF
DNA: TGTGCCAGCAGTGGTCAGGGGCGGGCAGATACGCAGTATTTT

V: TRBV5-1
D: TRBD1
size: NA
J: TRBJ1-4
CDR3: CASSQLTGEEEKLFF
DNA: TGCGCCAGCAGCCAGTTAACAGGGGAGGAAGAAAAACTGTTTTTT

V: TRBV7-2
D: TRBD2
size: NA
J: TRBJ2-1
CDR3: CASSLLADLNEQFF
DNA: TGTGCCAGCAGCTTACTAGCGGACCTCAATGAGCAGTTCTTC

V: TRBV4-1
D: NA
size: NA
J: TRBJ1-5
CDR3: CASSFEHSNQPQHF
DNA: TGCGCCAGCAGCTTTGAACATAGCAATCAGCCCCAGCATTTT

V: TRBV5-1
D: TRBD1
size: NA
J: TRBJ1-1
CDR3: CASSKAGQGNTEAFF
DNA: TGCGCCAGCAGCAAAGCGGGACAGGGGAACACTGAAGCTTTCTTT

V: TRBV7-3
D: NA
size: once
J: TRBJ2-3
CDR3: CASSPLGGTDTQYF
DNA: TGTGCCAGCAGCCCTCTAGGGGGCACAGATACGCAGTATTTT

V: TRBV5-1
D: NA
size: NA
J: TRBJ2-1
CDR3: CASRGGGNEQFF
DNA: TGCGCCAGCAGGGGAGGGGGGAATGAGCAGTTCTTC

V: TRBV2
D: TRBD1
size: NA
J: TRBJ2-7
CDR3: CASRDRGYQQYF
DNA: TGTGCCAGCAGGGACAGGGGTTATCAGCAGTACTTC

V: TRBV7-2
D: NA
size: NA
J: TRBJ2-3
CDR3: CASSFFVESGTQYF
DNA: TGTGCCAGCAGCTTTTTTGTGGAGTCTGGTACGCAGTATTTT

V: TRBV30
D: NA
size: NA
J: TRBJ1-1
CDR3: CAWSQAEAFF
DNA: TGTGCCTGGAGTCAGGCTGAAGCTTTCTTT

V: TRBV6-6
D: NA
size: NA
J: TRBJ2-3
CDR3: CASSYGQGGTTDTQYF
DNA: TGTGCCAGCAGCTACGGACAGGGAGGGACTACAGATACGCAGTATTTT

V: TRBV6-1
D: TRBD1
size: NA
J: TRBJ2-7
CDR3: CASKGTGGSSYEQYF
DNA: TGTGCCAGCAAGGGGACAGGGGGTAGCTCCTACGAGCAGTACTTC

V: TRBV19
D: NA
size: few
J: TRBJ1-5
CDR3: CASSPSQNSNQPQHF
DNA: TGTGCCAGTAGTCCGTCCCAGAATAGCAATCAGCCCCAGCATTTT

V: TRBV18
D: TRBD1
size: NA
J: TRBJ2-2
CDR3: CASSSGTGYRAGELFF
DNA: TGTGCCAGCTCATCCGGGACAGGGTACCGAGCCGGGGAGCTGTTTTTT

V: TRBV6-1
D: NA
size: NA
J: TRBJ1-2
CDR3: CASSEAVTGNHYGYTF
DNA: TGTGCCAGCAGTGAAGCGGTCACAGGGAATCACTATGGCTACACCTTC

V: TRBV23-1
D: TRBD1
size: NA
J: TRBJ2-2
CDR3: CASSQSPLDRDTGELFF
DNA: TGCGCCAGCAGTCAATCTCCCCTGGACAGGGACACCGGGGAGCTGTTTTTT

V: TRBV6-4
D: TRBD2
size: NA
J: TRBJ2-2
CDR3: CASRGLAGAAGELFF
DNA: TGTGCCAGCAGAGGACTAGCGGGAGCGGCCGGGGAGCTGTTTTTT

V: TRBV2
D: TRBD2
size: NA
J: TRBJ2-5
CDR3: CASKGLAEETQYF
DNA: TGTGCCAGCAAGGGACTAGCGGAAGAGACCCAGTACTTC

V: TRBV27
D: NA
size: once
J: TRBJ2-7
CDR3: CASSLLHSYEQYF
DNA: TGTGCCAGCAGTTTATTACACTCCTACGAGCAGTACTTC

V: TRBV19
D: NA
size: NA
J: TRBJ1-2
CDR3: CASSINGLNNYGYTF
DNA: TGTGCCAGTAGTATAAATGGTCTAAATAACTATGGCTACACCTTC

V: TRBV4-3
D: TRBD2
size: NA
J: TRBJ2-7
CDR3: CASSQDNVGRGTSEQYF
DNA: TGCGCCAGCAGCCAAGATAATGTGGGACGGGGGACTAGCGAGCAGTACTTC

V: TRBV9
D: NA
size: NA
J: TRBJ2-5
CDR3: CASSGTNPAVNPETQYF
DNA: TGTGCCAGCAGCGGGACAAATCCGGCAGTTAACCCAGAGACCCAGTACTTC

V: TRBV5-4
D: TRBD1
size: NA
J: TRBJ2-7
CDR3: CASSSGTDYEQYF
DNA: TGTGCCAGCAGCTCCGGGACAGATTACGAGCAGTACTTC

V: TRBV29-1
D: NA
size: few
J: TRBJ1-1
CDR3: CSLSAGNTEAFF
DNA: TGCAGCCTCTCGGCAGGGAACACTGAAGCTTTCTTT

V: TRBV7-8
D: TRBD2
size: once
J: TRBJ2-1
CDR3: CASSPREDRNEQFF
DNA: TGTGCCAGCAGCCCCCGGGAGGACCGGAATGAGCAGTTCTTC

V: TRBV6-6
D: NA
size: NA
J: TRBJ1-2
CDR3: CASSYFSGEYGYTF
DNA: TGTGCCAGCAGTTACTTTTCGGGGGAGTATGGCTACACCTTC

V: TRBV2
D: NA
size: NA
J: TRBJ2-5
CDR3: CASSRDSQETQYF
DNA: TGTGCCAGCAGCCGGGACTCTCAAGAGACCCAGTACTTC